This entry is about one T cell receptor (beta chain). Antigen: not known. The authors ran the assay at deep level. This table comes from immunoSEQ multiplex PCR, and its TCRdb copy is limited to in-frame clones, with some not included. The sample has 2 million to 2.5 million clones; approximately 95% are singletons. These data originate in a study of shared clonotypes between healthy human individuals. Across the whole study: Used for every donor were three CD4 naive, three CD4 memory, two CD8 naive and one CD8 memory plate.

Healthy HIV-negative adults without recent acute infections or vaccinations served as donors. Study-wide results and caveats: Clonotypes not shared had lower generation probabilities than those common to all four donors.

Trimming took off 4 bases at V and 8 bases at J, with 14 bases between the two ends. The germline gives CDR1 SGHVS, CDR2 FQNEAQ. The CDR3 consists of 13 residues. This TCR was recovered from a man aged 18 to 35 in good health. Some clones in this sample may be carry-over from other donors' samples. The specimen was naive CD4+ T cells from PBMCs. The subset denotes: CD45RA+ positively selected. The chain employs TRBV7-8 and TRBJ1-2; D ambiguous. In DNA form, the CDR3 reads TGTGCCAGCAGCTACATTTCGGGGATGGGCTACACCTTC. Translation: CASSYISGMGYTF.